This TCR beta chain was sequenced during a study of T-cell memory formation after mild COVID-19. Each CDR3 protein gets one entry after TCRdb re-called the 5' RACE reads with MiXCR. The sample contains a few hundred thousand distinct CDR3 sequences, around 28% of which appear only once. This clonotype was observed a handful of times. The CDR3 extends over 10 amino acids. Germline V gene data show CDR1 as SQVTM and CDR2 as ANQGSEA. Trimming took off 4 bases at V and 3 bases at J, with 4 bases between the two ends. Material for sequencing was PBMCs or a T cell subset sorted from them (not recorded which). The V gene is TRBV29-1, the J gene TRBJ2-7; no firm D call. The receptor was derived from an adult woman who had mild COVID-19 (a few samples of this study predate the infection). Cell type and time point are not known. The CDR3 here is CSVVNYEQYF. CDR3 bases: TGCAGCGTTGTAAACTACGAGCAGTACTTC.